A single T cell receptor beta chain is shown here with its context. Trimming took 4 bases from V and 7 from J, leaving 8 bases between them. Germline V gene lookup returns CDR1 SEHNR and CDR2 FQNEAQ (reference sequence). This CDR3 contains 11 residues. The data were taken from a study of cytotoxic CD8 clonotypes in ibrutinib-treated CLL. About the study: There were, on average, approximately 250,000 productive templates and under 95,000 productive rearrangements per sample.

Assay: immunoSEQ multiplex PCR; the TCRdb copy retains only in-frame clones and omits some. The sample carries under 300,000 clones, under 75% recorded once. This clonotype was sampled from a human donor with chronic lymphocytic leukemia. This chain joins TRBV7-9 and TRBJ2-7; D uncertain. The sample consisted of PBMCs, taken after 24 months of ibrutinib treatment. CDR3 residues: CASSWNWEQYF. The DNA for the CDR3 is TGTGCCAGCAGCTGGAATTGGGAGCAGTACTTC.